One sample yielded the 14 T cell receptor beta chains listed below, sequenced in a study of CD8 T cells in Susac syndrome. RNA, at about 0.45 to 1 ug, was reverse transcribed with random hexamers. A single record per CDR3 protein comes from TCRdb applying MiXCR to the immunoSEQ multiplex PCR reads. This table has 210,000 or so distinct CDR3 sequences, about 94% appearing once. The sequenced sample was CD4+ T cells from PBMCs. The receptors originated from a human donor with Susac syndrome.

V usage is TRBV29-1 and J usage is TRBJ2-5, with TRBD2 matching over 15 bases. Germline V gene sequence: CDR1 SQVTM, CDR2 ANQGSEA. Trimming took 6 bases from V and 4 from J; bases not matched to a gene: 3. The CDR3 has 14 residues. The CDR3 reads CSVGLAGGGETQYF. CDR3 in DNA: TGCAGCGTCGGACTAGCGGGGGGGGGAGAGACCCAGTACTTC.

Concerning this clonotype: One end of the junction does not line up with germline, which may come from a read error. The chain uses TRBV7-2 and TRBJ1-1; D uncertain. Germline V CDR1 and CDR2: SGHTA, FQGNSA. The CDR3 length is 13 residues. CDR3 nucleotides: TGTGCCAGCAGGTTAGATGGGTCCTTGCGAGCTTTCTTT. Residues: CASRLDGSLRAFF.

This clonotype was seen just once. The chain uses TRBV20-1 and TRBJ2-5; D possibly matches TRBD1 or TRBD2 (5 bases each). This CDR3 region has 11 residues. CDR1 DFQATT and CDR2 SNEGSKA come from the germline V gene (reference sequence). The V end lost 3 bases, the J end lost 5 bases, and 7 bases lay between the germline ends. CDR3 DNA: TGCAGTGCTAGGGGACCTGAGACCCAGTACTTC. This gives the protein CSARGPETQYF.

This rearrangement joins TRBV28 to TRBJ2-4; no clear D. V was cut by 2 bases and J by 6 bases, with 8 bases left in between. This CDR3 is 13 amino acids long. Germline CDR1 MDHEN, CDR2 SYDVKM. CDR3 protein: CASSLKVLNIQYF. The CDR3 DNA is TGTGCCAGCAGTTTAAAGGTCTTAAACATTCAGTACTTC.

This clonotype was detected only once. The chain employs TRBV18 and TRBJ1-5; weak D call: TRBD1 (5 bases). Germline V gives CDR1 KGHSH, CDR2 LQKENI. Deletions cut 2 bases from V and 0 bases from J, with 11 bases between. The CDR3 is 16 amino acids. The CDR3 here is CASSPGTGYSNQPQHF. The CDR3 DNA is TGTGCCAGCTCACCAGGGACGGGCTATAGCAATCAGCCCCAGCATTTT.

This sequence joins TRBV18 and TRBJ2-5; the D is unclear. In germline, CDR1 is KGHSH, CDR2 LQKENI. Trimming removed 2 bases from V and 2 bases from J, with 12 bases in between. There are 15 residues in the CDR3. The CDR3 here is CASSPSSSEQETQYF. CDR3 DNA: TGTGCCAGCTCACCAAGTTCGTCGGAGCAAGAGACCCAGTACTTC.

This chain joins TRBV5-1 and TRBJ1-4; no reliable D call. V dropped 1 base and J dropped 5 bases, with 6 bases sitting between them. The CDR3 is 13 residues long. Germline CDR1 is SGHRS and CDR2 is YFSETQ. CDR3 DNA: TGCGCCAGCAGCTTGAACGTCAATGAAAAACTGTTTTTT. Residues: CASSLNVNEKLFF.

This rearrangement joins TRBV27 to TRBJ1-1; maybe TRBD1 (6 bases). CDR1 is MNHEY and CDR2 is SMNVEV in the germline V gene (reference sequence). V lost 6 bases and J lost 1, with 12 bases in between. The CDR3 contains 14 residues. CDR3 sequence reads: CASRYRAGNTEAFF. The CDR3 DNA reads as TGTGCCAGCAGGTACAGGGCGGGGAACACTGAAGCTTTCTTT.

The rearrangement uses TRBV4-1 and TRBJ2-3; 9 nucleotides agree with TRBD2. The germline CDR1 and CDR2 sequences are MGHRA and YSYEKL. This CDR3 comprises 17 residues. The ends lost 0 bases at V and 3 bases at J; junction bases unmatched: 7. In DNA, the CDR3 is TGCGCCAGCAGCCAAGAGGACGGGCGGGGGGGGACAGATACGCAGTATTTT. It encodes CASSQEDGRGGTDTQYF.

The chain employs TRBV6-2 or TRBV6-3 and TRBJ1-4; D is ambiguous. The V end was cut by 5 bases, the J end by 0 bases, with 10 bases between. CDR3 length: 15 residues. Germline V gene sequence: CDR1 MNHEY, CDR2 SVGEGT. The CDR3: CASSQHRTTNEKLFF. The CDR3 bases are TGTGCCAGCAGTCAACACAGAACAACTAATGAAAAACTGTTTTTT.

The chain employs TRBV2 and TRBJ1-5; D is unclear. The CDR3 covers 14 residues. Germline lookup yields CDR1 SNHLY and CDR2 FYNNEI. Between the trimmed V and J ends, which lost 7 bases and 2 bases, there was a span of 12 bases. Here the CDR3 reads CASTRNGGNQPQHF. In DNA, the CDR3 is TGTGCCAGCACCAGGAACGGGGGCAATCAGCCCCAGCATTTT.

This clonotype is a singleton in its sample. Its ends do not fully match the called genes, so a read error is possible. This sequence joins TRBV6-1 and TRBJ2-6; TRBD2 aligns across 8 bases. The CDR3 consists of 17 residues. The germline gives CDR1 MNHNS, CDR2 SASEGT. The CDR3 protein is CASSQAGAFAGANVLTF. CDR3 DNA: TGTGCCAGCAGTCAAGCGGGGGCCTTTGCTGGGGCCAACGTCCTGACTTTC.

The chain carries TRBV5-1 and TRBJ1-6; the D gene is possibly TRBD1 (6 bases). The germline gives CDR1 SGHRS, CDR2 YFSETQ. Between the trimmed V and J ends, which lost 4 bases and 7 bases, there was a span of 21 bases. The CDR3 runs 17 residues. DNA for the CDR3: TGCGCCAGCAGCCAAATGGACGGGAAAAGGGGGAATTCACCCCTCCACTTT. This translates into CASSQMDGKRGNSPLHF.

The V and J genes are TRBV2 and TRBJ1-6, with a possible D match to TRBD1 (6 bases). Germline CDR1 and CDR2: SNHLY and FYNNEI. With 6 bases removed from V and 9 bases from J, the gap between germline ends came to 21 bases. This CDR3 has 16 residues. The CDR3 DNA is TGTGCCAGCAGCAGACCGACAGGACAGTCTCGTTCACCCCTCCACTTT. Translated: CASSRPTGQSRSPLHF. Looking up the rest from reference TRBV2 and TRBJ1-6 gives the full variable domain: EPEVTQTPSHQVTQMGQEVILRCVPISNHLYFYWYRQILGQKVEFLVSFYNNEISEKSEIFDDQFSVERPDGSNFTLKIRSTKLEDSAMYFCASSRPTGQSRSPLHFGNGTRLTVT.